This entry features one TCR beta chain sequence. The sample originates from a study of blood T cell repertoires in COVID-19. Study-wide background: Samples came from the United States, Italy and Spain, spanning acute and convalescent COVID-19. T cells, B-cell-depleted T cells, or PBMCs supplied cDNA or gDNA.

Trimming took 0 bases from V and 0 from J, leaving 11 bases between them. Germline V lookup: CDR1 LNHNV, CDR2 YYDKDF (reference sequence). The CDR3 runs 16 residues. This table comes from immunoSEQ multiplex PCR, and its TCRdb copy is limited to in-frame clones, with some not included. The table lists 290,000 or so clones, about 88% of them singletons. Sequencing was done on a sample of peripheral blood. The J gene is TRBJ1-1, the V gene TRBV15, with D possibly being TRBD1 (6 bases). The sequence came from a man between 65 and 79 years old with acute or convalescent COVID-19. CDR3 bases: TGTGCCACCAGCAGAGATGGGGGCACGATGAACACTGAAGCTTTCTTT. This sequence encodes CATSRDGGTMNTEAFF.